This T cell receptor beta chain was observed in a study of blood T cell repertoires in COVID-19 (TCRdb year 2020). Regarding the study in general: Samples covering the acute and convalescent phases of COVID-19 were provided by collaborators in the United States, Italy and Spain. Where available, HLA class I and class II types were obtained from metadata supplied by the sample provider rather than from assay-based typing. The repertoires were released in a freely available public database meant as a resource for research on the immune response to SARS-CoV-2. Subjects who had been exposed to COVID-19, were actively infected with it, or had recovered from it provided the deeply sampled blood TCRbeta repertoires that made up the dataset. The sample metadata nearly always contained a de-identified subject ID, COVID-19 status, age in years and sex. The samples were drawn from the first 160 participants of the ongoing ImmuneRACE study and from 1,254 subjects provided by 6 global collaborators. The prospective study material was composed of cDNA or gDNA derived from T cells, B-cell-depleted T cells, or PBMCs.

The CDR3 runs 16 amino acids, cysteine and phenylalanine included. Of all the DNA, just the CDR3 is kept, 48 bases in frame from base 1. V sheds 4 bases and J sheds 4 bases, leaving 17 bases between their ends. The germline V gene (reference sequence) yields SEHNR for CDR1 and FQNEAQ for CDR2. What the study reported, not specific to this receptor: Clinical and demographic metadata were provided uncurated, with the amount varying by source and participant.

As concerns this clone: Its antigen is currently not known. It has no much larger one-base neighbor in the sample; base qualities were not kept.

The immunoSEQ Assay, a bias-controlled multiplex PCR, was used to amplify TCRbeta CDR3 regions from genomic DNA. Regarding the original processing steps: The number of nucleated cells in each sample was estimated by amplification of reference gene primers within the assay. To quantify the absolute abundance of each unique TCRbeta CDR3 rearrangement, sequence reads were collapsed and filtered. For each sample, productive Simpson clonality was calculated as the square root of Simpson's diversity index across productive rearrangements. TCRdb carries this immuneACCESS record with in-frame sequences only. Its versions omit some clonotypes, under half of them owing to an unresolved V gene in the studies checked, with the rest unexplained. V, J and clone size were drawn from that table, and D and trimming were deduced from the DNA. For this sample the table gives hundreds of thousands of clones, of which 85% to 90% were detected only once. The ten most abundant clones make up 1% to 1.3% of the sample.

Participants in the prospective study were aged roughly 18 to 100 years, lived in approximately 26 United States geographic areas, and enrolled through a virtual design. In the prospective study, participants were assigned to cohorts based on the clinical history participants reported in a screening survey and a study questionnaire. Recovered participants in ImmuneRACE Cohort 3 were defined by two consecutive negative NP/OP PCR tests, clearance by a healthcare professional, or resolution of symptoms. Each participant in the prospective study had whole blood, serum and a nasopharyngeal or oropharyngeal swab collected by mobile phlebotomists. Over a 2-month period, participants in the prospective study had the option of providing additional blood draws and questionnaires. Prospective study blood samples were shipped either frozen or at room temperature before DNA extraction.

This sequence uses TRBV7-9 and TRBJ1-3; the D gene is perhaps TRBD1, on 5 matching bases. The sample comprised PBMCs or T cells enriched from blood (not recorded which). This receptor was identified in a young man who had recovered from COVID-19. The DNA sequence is TGTGCCAGCAGCTCCCTCGGGGGGGGACCAGGAAACACCATATATTTT. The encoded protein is CASSSLGGGPGNTIYF.